This T cell receptor beta chain was sequenced during a study of cytomegalovirus exposure and HLA in healthy donors. Study at large: A previous analysis identified 90 million to 140 million unique TCR beta sequences derived from some 200 million T cells.

At collection, donors were nominally healthy, but unrecorded immune exposures were probable. Per the germline V gene, CDR1 is SQVTM and CDR2 is ANQGSEA. The CDR3 is 11 amino acids. V was trimmed by 7 bases and J by 6 bases, leaving 9 bases between them. Study-wide findings and caveats: Per published reports, the classifier diagnosed cytomegalovirus status with high specificity and sensitivity. According to an earlier analysis, most TCR beta V segments yielded productive rearrangements about 90% or about 30% of the time.

PCR was performed using 60 Vbeta and 13 Jbeta primers. TCRdb's table, derived via immunoSEQ multiplex PCR, lists solely in-frame clones and lacks some. This sample carries 150,000 or so clones, around 75% of them seen once, and the ten largest clones take 11%. Points on this clone: No antigen is known for it.

This chain links TRBV29-1 with TRBJ2-2, with D perhaps matching TRBD2 (6 bases). Material for sequencing was PBMCs. The sequence came from a man aged 18 to 35 in good health and CMV-seropositive. This chain's CDR3 is CSGGDSGELFF. The CDR3 coding sequence is TGCAGCGGAGGGGACTCCGGGGAGCTGTTTTTT.